This T cell receptor beta chain was identified during a study of OX40 agonist ivuxolimab in advanced cancers. Assay: immunoSEQ multiplex PCR; the TCRdb copy retains only in-frame clones and omits some. The sample includes roughly 70,000 clones, about four fifths of them seen just once. The count of this clone is one. Germline V gene sequence: CDR1 GTSNPN, CDR2 SVGIG (reference sequence). Trimming took 5 bases from V and 2 from J, leaving 18 bases between them. The CDR3 has 15 residues. Material: CD4+ or CD8+ T cells sorted from blood, obtained in a trial of the OX40 agonist ivuxolimab. This chain uses TRBV30 with TRBJ1-1; perhaps TRBD1 as D (5 bases). This clonotype was sampled from an adult with an advanced solid tumor such as melanoma, head and neck, liver or kidney cancer. The CDR3 protein is CAWWGRIVTNTEAFF. The CDR3 nucleotides read TGTGCCTGGTGGGGACGGATTGTTACCAACACTGAAGCTTTCTTT.